A selection of T cell receptor beta chains follows, all from one sample in a study of blood T cell repertoires in COVID-19. Libraries were prepared by immunoSEQ multiplex PCR; TCRdb keeps only in-frame clonotypes and omits some of them. The table records around 51,000 clones, just over 85% of them present only once. Sequencing input: peripheral blood. These receptors came from a man at least 80 years old with active COVID-19. Each CDR3 is given with its conserved first and last residue. D genes are given only for firm matches.

d_gene: -; v_gene: TRBV24-1; j_gene: TRBJ1-5; CDR3nt: TGTGCCACCAGTGATAGTCAGGGGTACCAGCCCCAGCATTTT; CDR3aa: CATSDSQGYQPQHF
d_gene: TRBD1; v_gene: TRBV12-5; j_gene: TRBJ2-5; CDR3nt: TGTGCTAGTGGTACCGGGACAGAGGAGACCCAGTACTTC; CDR3aa: CASGTGTEETQYF
d_gene: -; v_gene: TRBV7-2; j_gene: TRBJ1-2; CDR3nt: TGTGCCAGCAGCCCACTTGGGGTCCGGGACACCTATGGCTACACCTTC; CDR3aa: CASSPLGVRDTYGYTF
d_gene: TRBD1; v_gene: TRBV6-6; j_gene: TRBJ1-1; CDR3nt: TGTGCCAGCAACCCGGGACAGGAGACTGAAGCTTTCTTT; CDR3aa: CASNPGQETEAFF
d_gene: -; v_gene: TRBV6-2/TRBV6-3; j_gene: TRBJ2-5; CDR3nt: TGTGCCAGCAGTCTCGAAGGGGGTGGGGCCCCCCAAGAGACCCAGTACTTC; CDR3aa: CASSLEGGGAPQETQYF
d_gene: TRBD1; v_gene: TRBV2; j_gene: TRBJ2-7; CDR3nt: TGTGCCAGCAGTTCCCTAGCCCCCTTCGACAGGGTCGACGACGAGCAGTACTTC; CDR3aa: CASSSLAPFDRVDDEQYF
d_gene: -; v_gene: TRBV4-1; j_gene: TRBJ2-5; CDR3nt: TGCGCCAGCAGCCAAGAGGAGGTCCAAGAGACCCAGTACTTC; CDR3aa: CASSQEEVQETQYF
d_gene: TRBD1; v_gene: TRBV28; j_gene: TRBJ1-5; CDR3nt: TGTGCCAGCAGCCTTACAGGGGCCATTGGACAGCCCCAGCATTTT; CDR3aa: CASSLTGAIGQPQHF
d_gene: -; v_gene: TRBV6-5; j_gene: TRBJ1-6; CDR3nt: TGTGCCAGCAGTTATAAGCAGGGAAGCTATAATTCACCCCTCCACTTT; CDR3aa: CASSYKQGSYNSPLHF
d_gene: TRBD1; v_gene: TRBV11-2; j_gene: TRBJ2-3; CDR3nt: TGTGCCAGCAGATTTGGGGGTTGGGACAGGGTAAAAGTGGATACGCAGTATTTT; CDR3aa: CASRFGGWDRVKVDTQYF
d_gene: -; v_gene: TRBV3-1/TRBV3-2; j_gene: TRBJ2-3; CDR3nt: TGTGCCAGCAGCCGAGGATTCCAGGGAAGGTATTCGACAGATACGCAGTATTTT; CDR3aa: CASSRGFQGRYSTDTQYF
d_gene: -; v_gene: TRBV5-1; j_gene: TRBJ2-7; CDR3nt: TGCGCCAGCAGCTTGGCGCAGTACTCCTACGAGCAGTACTTC; CDR3aa: CASSLAQYSYEQYF
d_gene: TRBD2; v_gene: TRBV6-5; j_gene: TRBJ2-1; CDR3nt: TGTGCCAGCACTACGGGACTAGCGGGGTACAATGAGCAGTTCTTC; CDR3aa: CASTTGLAGYNEQFF
d_gene: TRBD2; v_gene: TRBV15; j_gene: TRBJ2-7; CDR3nt: TGTGCCACCAGCAGTGCACTAGCGGGCGCCTCCTACGAGCAGTACTTC; CDR3aa: CATSSALAGASYEQYF
d_gene: -; v_gene: TRBV19; j_gene: TRBJ1-3; CDR3nt: TGTGCCAGTAGTATAACGAGAGCTATGAGCTCTGGAAACACCATATATTTT; CDR3aa: CASSITRAMSSGNTIYF
d_gene: TRBD2; v_gene: TRBV28; j_gene: TRBJ2-3; CDR3nt: TGTGCCAGCAGTCCTCAACCGGGACTAGGCGGGACAGATACGCAGTATTTT; CDR3aa: CASSPQPGLGGTDTQYF
d_gene: TRBD2; v_gene: TRBV19; j_gene: TRBJ2-7; CDR3nt: TGTGCCAGTAGTCTTCAACTAGCGTCCTACGAGCAGTACTTC; CDR3aa: CASSLQLASYEQYF
d_gene: TRBD2; v_gene: TRBV7-7; j_gene: TRBJ2-1; CDR3nt: TGTGCCAGCAGCCCCCGGGCTAGCGGGGACAACAATGAGCAGTTCTTC; CDR3aa: CASSPRASGDNNEQFF
d_gene: TRBD2; v_gene: TRBV29-1; j_gene: TRBJ2-5; CDR3nt: TGCAGCGGGGCGGGGGGCCTCCAAGAGACCCAGTACTTC; CDR3aa: CSGAGGLQETQYF
d_gene: -; v_gene: TRBV9; j_gene: TRBJ2-7; CDR3nt: TGTGCCAGCAGCGTACAGGGTTTCTCTCACTACGAGCAGTACTTC; CDR3aa: CASSVQGFSHYEQYF
d_gene: -; v_gene: TRBV6-1; j_gene: TRBJ2-3; CDR3nt: TGTGCCAGCAGTGAAACGGGGACAGATACGCAGTATTTT; CDR3aa: CASSETGTDTQYF
d_gene: TRBD2; v_gene: TRBV7-3; j_gene: TRBJ2-1; CDR3nt: TGTGCCAGCAGCCTACCGATTCCTAGCGGCTTCTCCTACAATGAGCAGTTCTTC; CDR3aa: CASSLPIPSGFSYNEQFF